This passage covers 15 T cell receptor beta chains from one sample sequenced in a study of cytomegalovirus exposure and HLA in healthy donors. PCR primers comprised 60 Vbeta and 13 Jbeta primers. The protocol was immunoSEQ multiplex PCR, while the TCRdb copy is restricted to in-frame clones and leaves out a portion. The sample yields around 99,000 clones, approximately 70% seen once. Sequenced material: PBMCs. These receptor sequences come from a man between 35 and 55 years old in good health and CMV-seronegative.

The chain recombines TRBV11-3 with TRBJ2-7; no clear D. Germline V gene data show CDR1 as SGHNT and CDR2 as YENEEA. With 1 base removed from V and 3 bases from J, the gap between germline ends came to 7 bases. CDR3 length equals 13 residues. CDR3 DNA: TGTGCCAGCAGCTTAGGACTGAACTACGAGCAGTACTTC. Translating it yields CASSLGLNYEQYF. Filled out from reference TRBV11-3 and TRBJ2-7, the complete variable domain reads EAGVVQSPRYKIIEKKQPVAFWCNPISGHNTLYWYLQNLGQGPELLIRYENEEAVDDSQLPKDRFSAERLKGVDSTLKIQPAELGDSAVYLCASSLGLNYEQYFGPGTRLTVT.

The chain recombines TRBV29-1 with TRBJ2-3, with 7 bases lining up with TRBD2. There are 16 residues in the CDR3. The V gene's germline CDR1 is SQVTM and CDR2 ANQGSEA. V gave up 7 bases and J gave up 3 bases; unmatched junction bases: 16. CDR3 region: CSEGGPGFCFTDTQYF. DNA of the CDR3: TGCAGCGAGGGAGGGCCCGGGTTTTGTTTTACAGATACGCAGTATTTT.

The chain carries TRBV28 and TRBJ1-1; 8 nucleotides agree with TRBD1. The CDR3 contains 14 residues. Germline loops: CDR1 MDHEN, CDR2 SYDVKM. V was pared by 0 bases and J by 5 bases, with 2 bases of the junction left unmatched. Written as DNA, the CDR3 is TGTGCCAGCAGTTTATGGGACAGGGCGACTGAAGCTTTCTTT. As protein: CASSLWDRATEAFF. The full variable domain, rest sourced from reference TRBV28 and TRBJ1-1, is DVKVTQSSRYLVKRTGEKVFLECVQDMDHENMFWYRQDPGLGLRLIYFSYDVKMKEKGDIPEGYSVSREKKERFSLILESASTNQTSMYLCASSLWDRATEAFFGQGTRLTVV.

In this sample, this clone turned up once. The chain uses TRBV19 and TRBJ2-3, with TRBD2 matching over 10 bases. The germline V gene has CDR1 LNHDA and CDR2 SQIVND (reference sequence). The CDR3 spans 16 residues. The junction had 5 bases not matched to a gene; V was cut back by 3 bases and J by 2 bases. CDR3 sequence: CASSIMSGGVTDTQYF. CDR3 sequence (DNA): TGTGCCAGTAGTATTATGAGCGGGGGGGTCACAGATACGCAGTATTTT.

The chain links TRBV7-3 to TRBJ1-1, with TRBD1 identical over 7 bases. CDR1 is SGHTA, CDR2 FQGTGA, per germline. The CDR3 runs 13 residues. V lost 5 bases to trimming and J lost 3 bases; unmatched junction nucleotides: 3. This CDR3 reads CASSTTGDTEAFF. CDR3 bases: TGTGCCAGCAGCACCACAGGGGACACTGAAGCTTTCTTT.

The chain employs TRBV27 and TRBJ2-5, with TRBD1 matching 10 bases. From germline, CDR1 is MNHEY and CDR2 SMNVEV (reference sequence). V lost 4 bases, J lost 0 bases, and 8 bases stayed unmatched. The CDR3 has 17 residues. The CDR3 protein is CASSSPGQGIDQETQYF. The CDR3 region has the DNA TGTGCCAGCAGTTCACCGGGACAGGGGATAGACCAAGAGACCCAGTACTTC.

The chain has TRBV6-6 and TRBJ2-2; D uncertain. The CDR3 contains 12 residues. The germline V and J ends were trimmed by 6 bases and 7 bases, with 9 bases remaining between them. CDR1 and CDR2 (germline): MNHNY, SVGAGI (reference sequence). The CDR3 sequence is CASRPTNGELFF. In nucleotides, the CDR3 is TGTGCCAGCAGGCCAACAAACGGGGAGCTGTTTTTT.

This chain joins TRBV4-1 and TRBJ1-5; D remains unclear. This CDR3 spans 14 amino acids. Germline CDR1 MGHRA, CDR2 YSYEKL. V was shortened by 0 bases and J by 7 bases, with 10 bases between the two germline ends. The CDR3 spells CASSQDSVPQPQHF. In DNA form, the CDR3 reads TGCGCCAGCAGCCAAGACTCGGTGCCGCAGCCCCAGCATTTT.

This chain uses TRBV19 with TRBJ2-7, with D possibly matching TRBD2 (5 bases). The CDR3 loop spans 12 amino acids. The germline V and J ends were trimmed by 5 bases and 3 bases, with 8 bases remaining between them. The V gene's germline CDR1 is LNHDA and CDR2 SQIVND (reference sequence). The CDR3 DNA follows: TGTGCCAGTAGTGCGGACTTCTACGAGCAGTACTTC. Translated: CASSADFYEQYF.

The CDR3 coding sequence is TGCGCCAGCAGTTCTACTGGGCCTGATACGCAGTATTTT. Residues: CASSSTGPDTQYF. This chain connects TRBV5-1 to TRBJ2-3; D gene uncertain. V was pared by 5 bases and J by 6 bases, with 13 bases between. Germline CDR1 SGHRS, CDR2 YFSETQ. The CDR3 extends over 13 amino acids. Combining the CDR3 with reference TRBV5-1 and TRBJ2-3 gives the whole variable domain KAGVTQTPRYLIKTRGQQVTLSCSPISGHRSVSWYQQTPGQGLQFLFEYFSETQRNKGNFPGRFSGRQFSNSRSEMNVSTLELGDSALYLCASSSTGPDTQYFGPGTRLTVL.

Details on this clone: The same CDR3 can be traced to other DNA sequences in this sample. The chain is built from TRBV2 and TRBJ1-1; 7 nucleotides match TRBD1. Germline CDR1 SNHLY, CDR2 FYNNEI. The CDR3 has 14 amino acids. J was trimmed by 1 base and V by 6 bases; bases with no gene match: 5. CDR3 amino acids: CASRPRTGNTEAFF. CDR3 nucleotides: TGTGCCAGCAGACCTCGGACAGGGAACACTGAAGCTTTCTTT.

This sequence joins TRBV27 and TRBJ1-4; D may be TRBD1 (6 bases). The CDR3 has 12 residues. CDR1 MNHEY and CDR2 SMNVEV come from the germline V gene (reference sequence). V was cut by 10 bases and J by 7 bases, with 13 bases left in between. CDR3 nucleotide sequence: TGTGCCACACAGGGATTAGGTGAAAAACTGTTTTTT. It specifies CATQGLGEKLFF.

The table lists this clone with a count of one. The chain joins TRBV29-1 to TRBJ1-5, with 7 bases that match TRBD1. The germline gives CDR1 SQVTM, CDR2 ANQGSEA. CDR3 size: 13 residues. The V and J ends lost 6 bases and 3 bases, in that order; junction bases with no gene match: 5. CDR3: CSVMTGSNQPQHF. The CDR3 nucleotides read TGCAGCGTGATGACAGGGTCCAATCAGCCCCAGCATTTT.

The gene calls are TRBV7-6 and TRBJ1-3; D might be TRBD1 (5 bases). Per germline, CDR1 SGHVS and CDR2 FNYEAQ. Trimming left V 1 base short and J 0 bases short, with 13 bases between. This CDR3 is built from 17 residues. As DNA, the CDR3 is TGTGCCAGCAGCTTAGGCGCGGGACCTCCCTCTGGAAACACCATATATTTT. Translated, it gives CASSLGAGPPSGNTIYF.

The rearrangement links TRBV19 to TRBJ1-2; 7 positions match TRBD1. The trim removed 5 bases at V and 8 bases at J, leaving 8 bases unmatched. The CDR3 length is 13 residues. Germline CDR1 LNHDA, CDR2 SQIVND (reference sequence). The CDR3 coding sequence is TGTGCCAGTAGTCCCGGGACAGCCCAGGGCTACACCTTC. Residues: CASSPGTAQGYTF. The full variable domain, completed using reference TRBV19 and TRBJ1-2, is DGGITQSPKYLFRKEGQNVTLSCEQNLNHDAMYWYRQDPGQGLRLIYYSQIVNDFQKGDIAEGYSVSREKKESFPLTVTSAQKNPTAFYLCASSPGTAQGYTFGSGTRLTVV.